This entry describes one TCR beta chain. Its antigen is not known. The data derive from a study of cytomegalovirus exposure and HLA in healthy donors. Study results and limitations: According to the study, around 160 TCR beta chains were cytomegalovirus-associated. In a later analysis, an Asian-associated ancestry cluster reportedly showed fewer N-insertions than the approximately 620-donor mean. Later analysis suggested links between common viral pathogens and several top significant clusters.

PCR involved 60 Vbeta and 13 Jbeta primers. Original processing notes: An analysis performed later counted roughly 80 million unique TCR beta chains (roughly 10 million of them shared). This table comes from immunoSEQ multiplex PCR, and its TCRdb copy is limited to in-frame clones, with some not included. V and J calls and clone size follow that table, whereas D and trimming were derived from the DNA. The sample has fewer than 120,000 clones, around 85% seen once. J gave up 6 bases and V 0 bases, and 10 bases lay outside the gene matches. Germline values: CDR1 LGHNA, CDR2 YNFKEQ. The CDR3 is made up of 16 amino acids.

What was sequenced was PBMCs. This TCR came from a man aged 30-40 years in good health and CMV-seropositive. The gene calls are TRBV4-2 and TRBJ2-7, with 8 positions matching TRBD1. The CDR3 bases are TGTGCCAGCAGCCAAGAAGTGGGCAGGGGGCGCTTCGAGCAGTACTTC. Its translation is CASSQEVGRGRFEQYF.